The 9 T cell receptor beta chains below all came from one sample that was sequenced in a study of T cells in women clearing cervical HPV infection. Generated by immunoSEQ multiplex PCR, the TCRdb table keeps only in-frame clones and is missing some. The sample features tens of thousands of clones, with approximately 24% in its top ten. Sequenced input: blood buffy coat. These TCRs come from a woman aged 18 to 75 with a cervical HPV16 infection that either progressed to CIN3+ or cleared (not recorded which).

Concerning this clone: The read stops 3 residues short of the end of the CDR3; the missing end is completed from the germline J gene. The genes are TRBV30 and TRBJ2-7, with a weak D call TRBD1 (6 bases). Per the germline V gene, CDR1 is GTSNPN and CDR2 is SVGIG (reference sequence). With 3 bases removed from V and 0 bases from J, the gap between germline ends came to 6 bases. This CDR3 is built from 12 residues. The CDR3 protein is CAWRDSSYEQYF. The DNA read from the CDR3 is TGTGCCTGGAGGGACAGCTCCTACGAG.

On this clone itself: The read ends 3 residues early relative to the CDR3; the germline J gene fills the gap. The rearrangement links TRBV7-2 to TRBJ2-2; D is possibly TRBD2 (6 bases). Trimming removed 1 base at V and 6 bases at J, with 9 bases between. Germline assignment: CDR1 SGHTA and CDR2 FQGNSA. This CDR3 has 14 residues. CDR3 sequence reads: CASSLGLDSGELFF. Incomplete CDR3 DNA: TGTGCCAGCAGCTTAGGACTAGATTCCGGGGAG.

As for this clone: The read comes to an end 3 residues before the CDR3 does, leaving the germline J gene to fill in the end. The V call is TRBV2, the J call TRBJ2-3; 9 nucleotides align to TRBD1. Losses at the gene ends were 6 bases for V and 2 bases for J; bases not matched to a gene: 6. CDR1 is SNHLY, CDR2 FYNNEI, per germline. The CDR3 length is 15 residues. CDR3 in amino acids: CASRGQGFDTDTQYF. The part of the CDR3 DNA that was read is TGTGCCAGCAGAGGACAGGGGTTTGACACAGATACG.

Worth noting for this clone: The read ends 3 residues early relative to the CDR3; the germline J gene fills the gap. The chain recombines TRBV10-3 with TRBJ2-5, with TRBD2 identical over 10 bases. The germline V gene has CDR1 ENHRY and CDR2 SYGVKD. The CDR3 spans 17 residues. The junction had 9 bases not matched to a gene; V was cut back by 0 bases and J by 5 bases. The CDR3 bases that were read are TGTGCCATCAGTGAGTCGATTTTACTAGCGGGACTGGAGACC. It is translated as CAISESILLAGLET. Given in full, the CDR3 is CAISESILLAGLETQYF.

Comments on this clone: Read sequence stops 3 residues before the CDR3 end, and the germline J gene provides the missing end. This chain uses TRBV20-1 with TRBJ2-3, with unresolved D. The CDR3 is made up of 15 amino acids. CDR1 and CDR2 (germline): DFQATT, SNEGSKA (reference sequence). The V end lost 0 bases, the J end lost 3 bases, and 13 bases lay between the germline ends. Incomplete CDR3 DNA: TGCAGTGCTAGAGATCAGTCAAGGGCAACAGATACG. Protein product: CSARDQSRATDT. The complete CDR3 sequence is CSARDQSRATDTQYF.

Notes on this clone: The DNA ends 3 residues before the CDR3 does, and the rest of the CDR3 is filled in from the germline J gene. V usage is TRBV20-1 and J usage is TRBJ1-5; 7 bases match TRBD1. This CDR3 has 14 amino acids. Germline V gene sequence: CDR1 DFQATT, CDR2 SNEGSKA (reference sequence). J was trimmed by 3 bases and V by 6 bases; bases with no gene match: 8. Incomplete CDR3 DNA: TGCAGTGCAACGGGACAGTATAACAATCAGCCC. It translates to CSATGQYNNQP. The entire CDR3 sequence reads CSATGQYNNQPQHF.

About this clone: The read falls 3 residues short of the CDR3 end, and the missing part is taken from the germline J gene. This specimen includes other DNA sequences encoding the same CDR3. The chain joins TRBV11-2 to TRBJ1-2; the D is unclear. The CDR3 runs 13 residues. CDR1 and CDR2 (germline): SGHAT, FQNNGV. The DNA read from the CDR3 is TGTGCCAGCAGCTTAGCCTATAAGGGCGGC. It is translated as CASSLAYKGG. The whole CDR3 sequence reads CASSLAYKGGYTF.

On this clone: The CDR3 end falls 3 residues outside the read, so it is completed with the germline J gene. The chain links TRBV6-2 or TRBV6-3 to TRBJ2-1, with 9 nucleotides matching TRBD1. The CDR3 loop spans 15 amino acids. Germline CDR1 MNHEY, CDR2 SVGEGT. The V and J ends lost 5 bases and 2 bases, in that order; junction bases with no gene match: 4. Here the CDR3 reads CASSTRQGAYNEQFF. The sequenced CDR3 bases are TGTGCCAGCAGTACCCGACAGGGGGCCTACAATGAG.

CDR3 DNA (partial): TGTGCCACCCAGGGATCAGGGGCTGAA. It encodes CATQGSGAE. The whole CDR3 sequence reads CATQGSGAEAFF. The rearrangement links TRBV2 to TRBJ1-1; D is possibly TRBD1 (6 bases). The read terminates 3 residues before the CDR3 end, so the remaining end is supplied by the germline J gene. Germline lookup yields CDR1 SNHLY and CDR2 FYNNEI. V was shortened by 10 bases and J by 6 bases, with 15 bases between the two germline ends. The CDR3 totals 12 residues.